The clone carrying this TCR beta chain was recorded once. Antigen specificity is unknown. The sample comes from a study of vaccination and CD4 T cells after COVID-19. In the study overall: Samples were taken after vaccination, a median of around 76 days after dose two, with a range of 14 to 241.

Treatment in this sample: roughly nine-day PBMC culture with coronavirus spike peptide pools or control peptides (ViraFEST assay). The Oncomine TCR Beta short-read assay was applied to DNA of cultured CD4+ T cells. From the PCR reads, TCRdb called clonotypes with MiXCR, one entry per CDR3 protein. This table holds under 9,000 distinct CDR3 sequences, approximately 57% found once. Unmatched junction bases numbered 9, after V lost 5 bases and J lost 2 bases. CDR1 SQVTM and CDR2 ANQGSEA come from the germline V gene. The CDR3 contains 17 residues. The clonotype was recovered from a human donor with COVID-19. The sample was cultured CD4+ T cells from blood, taken after SARS-CoV-2 vaccination. This sequence joins TRBV29-1 and TRBJ2-6; TRBD1 matches 10 bases. Written as DNA, the CDR3 is TGCAGCGTTAAAAGAGGGACAGGGGAAGCTGGGGCCAACGTCCTGACTTTC. Translation: CSVKRGTGEAGANVLTF.